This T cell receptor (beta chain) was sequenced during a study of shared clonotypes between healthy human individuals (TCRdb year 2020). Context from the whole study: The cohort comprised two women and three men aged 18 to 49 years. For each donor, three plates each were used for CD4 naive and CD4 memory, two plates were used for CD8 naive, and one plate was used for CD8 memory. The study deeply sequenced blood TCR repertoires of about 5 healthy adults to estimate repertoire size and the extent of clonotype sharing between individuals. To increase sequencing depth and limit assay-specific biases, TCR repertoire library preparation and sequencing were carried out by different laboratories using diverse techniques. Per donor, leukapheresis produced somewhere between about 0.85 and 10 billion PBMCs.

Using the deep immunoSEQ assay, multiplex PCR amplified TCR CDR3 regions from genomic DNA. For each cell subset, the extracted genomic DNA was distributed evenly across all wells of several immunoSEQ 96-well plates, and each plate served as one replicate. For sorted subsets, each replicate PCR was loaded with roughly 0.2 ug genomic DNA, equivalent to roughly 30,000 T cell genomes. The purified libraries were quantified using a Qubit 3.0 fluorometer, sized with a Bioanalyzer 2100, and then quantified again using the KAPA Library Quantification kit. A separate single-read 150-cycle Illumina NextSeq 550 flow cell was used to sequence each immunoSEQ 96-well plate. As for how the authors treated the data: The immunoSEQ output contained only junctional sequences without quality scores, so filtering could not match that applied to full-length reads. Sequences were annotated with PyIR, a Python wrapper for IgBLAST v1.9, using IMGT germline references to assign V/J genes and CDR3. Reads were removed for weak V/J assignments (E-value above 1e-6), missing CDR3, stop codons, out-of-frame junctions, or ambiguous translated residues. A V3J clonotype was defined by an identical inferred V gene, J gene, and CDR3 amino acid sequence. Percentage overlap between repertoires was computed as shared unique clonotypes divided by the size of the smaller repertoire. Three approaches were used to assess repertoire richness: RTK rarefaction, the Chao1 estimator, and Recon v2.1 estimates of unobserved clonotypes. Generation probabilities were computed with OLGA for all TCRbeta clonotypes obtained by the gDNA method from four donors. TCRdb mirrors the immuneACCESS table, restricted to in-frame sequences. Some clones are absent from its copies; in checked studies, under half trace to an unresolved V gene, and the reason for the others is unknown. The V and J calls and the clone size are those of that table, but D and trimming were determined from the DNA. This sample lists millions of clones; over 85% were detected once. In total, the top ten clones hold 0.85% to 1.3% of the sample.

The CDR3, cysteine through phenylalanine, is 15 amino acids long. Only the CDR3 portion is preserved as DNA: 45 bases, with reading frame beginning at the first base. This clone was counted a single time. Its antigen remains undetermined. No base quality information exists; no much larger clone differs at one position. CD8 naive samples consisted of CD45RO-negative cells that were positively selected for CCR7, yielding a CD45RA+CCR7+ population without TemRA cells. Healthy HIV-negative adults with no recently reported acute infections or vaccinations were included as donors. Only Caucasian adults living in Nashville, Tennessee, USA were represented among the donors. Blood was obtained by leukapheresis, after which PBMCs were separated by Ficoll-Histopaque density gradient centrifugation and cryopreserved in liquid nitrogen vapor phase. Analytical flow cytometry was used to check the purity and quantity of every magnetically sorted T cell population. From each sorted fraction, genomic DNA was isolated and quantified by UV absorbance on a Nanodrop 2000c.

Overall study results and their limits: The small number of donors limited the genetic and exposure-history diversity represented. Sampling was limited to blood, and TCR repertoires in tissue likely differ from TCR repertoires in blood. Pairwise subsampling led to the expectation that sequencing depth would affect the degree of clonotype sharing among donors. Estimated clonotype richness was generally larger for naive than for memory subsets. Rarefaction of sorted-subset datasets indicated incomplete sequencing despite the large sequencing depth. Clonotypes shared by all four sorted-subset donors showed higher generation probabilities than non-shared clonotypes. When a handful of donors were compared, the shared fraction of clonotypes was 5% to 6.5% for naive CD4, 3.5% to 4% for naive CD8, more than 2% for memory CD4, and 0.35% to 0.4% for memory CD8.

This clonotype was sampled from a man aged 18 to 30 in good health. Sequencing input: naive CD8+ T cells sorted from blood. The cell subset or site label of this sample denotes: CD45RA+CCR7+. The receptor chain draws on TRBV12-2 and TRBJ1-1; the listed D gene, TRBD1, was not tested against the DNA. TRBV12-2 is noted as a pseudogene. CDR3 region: CASRLALQADKEAFF. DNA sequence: TGTGCAAGTCGCTTAGCGCTACAGGCGGATAAAGAAGCTTTCTTT.